This is a list of T cell receptor beta chains from one sample in a study of T cell changes during pregnancy in multiple sclerosis. The table came from immunoSEQ multiplex PCR; TCRdb's copy has only in-frame clones and leaves some out. The data hold about 31,000 clones, with about nine tenths observed a single time. Sequencing used CD8+ T cells from peripheral blood mononuclear cells, obtained before pregnancy. All receptors come from a female donor with multiple sclerosis, enrolled in a pregnancy study. Each CDR3 is given with its conserved first and last residue. Each record gives: V gene, D gene, J gene, clone size, CDR3 DNA, CDR3 protein. The D gene is left open where the match is weak. Expanded clones get a size class; other rows say once, few or many, or leave the size out.

V gene: TRBV7-8; D gene: TRBD2; J gene: TRBJ2-5; clone size: few; CDR3 DNA: TGTGCCAGCAGCACCGGGACTAGCGGGGGACAAGAGACCCAGTACTTC; CDR3 protein: CASSTGTSGGQETQYF
V gene: TRBV15; D gene: TRBD1; J gene: TRBJ1-4; clone size: -; CDR3 DNA: TGTGCCACCAGCAGAGATTCAGGGGGCGGTGAAAAACTGTTTTTT; CDR3 protein: CATSRDSGGGEKLFF
V gene: TRBV4-3; D gene: -; J gene: TRBJ1-1; clone size: -; CDR3 DNA: TGCGCCAGCAGCCTCGGATTGACGGGGAACACTGAAGCTTTCTTT; CDR3 protein: CASSLGLTGNTEAFF
V gene: TRBV11-3; D gene: TRBD2; J gene: TRBJ2-1; clone size: -; CDR3 DNA: TGTGCCAGCAGCCTGACTAGCGGGGGGGCCGAGCAGTTCTTC; CDR3 protein: CASSLTSGGAEQFF
V gene: TRBV11-2; D gene: TRBD2; J gene: TRBJ2-2; clone size: -; CDR3 DNA: TGTGCCAGCAGCTTAGTAGGGAGGGCCGGGGAGCTGTTTTTT; CDR3 protein: CASSLVGRAGELFF
V gene: TRBV5-1; D gene: -; J gene: TRBJ2-1; clone size: -; CDR3 DNA: TGCGCCAGCAGTCCTCAGGGCTACAATGAGCAGTTCTTC; CDR3 protein: CASSPQGYNEQFF
V gene: TRBV19; D gene: -; J gene: TRBJ1-2; clone size: -; CDR3 DNA: TGTGCCAGTAGTATCGGTCGTAAGACAGCCTTTGAGTATGGCTACACCTTC; CDR3 protein: CASSIGRKTAFEYGYTF
V gene: TRBV25-1; D gene: -; J gene: TRBJ2-7; clone size: once; CDR3 DNA: TGTGCCAGCAGTGAGGGAAGGGGTACCGAGCAGTACTTC; CDR3 protein: CASSEGRGTEQYF
V gene: TRBV13; D gene: TRBD2; J gene: TRBJ2-3; clone size: -; CDR3 DNA: TGTGCCAGCAGCTTATCTAGCGGGAGGGCAGATACGCAGTATTTT; CDR3 protein: CASSLSSGRADTQYF
V gene: TRBV4-3; D gene: -; J gene: TRBJ1-3; clone size: -; CDR3 DNA: TGCGCCAGCAGCCAAGATCGTCGGGTTTTTGGAAACACCATATATTTT; CDR3 protein: CASSQDRRVFGNTIYF
V gene: TRBV6-1; D gene: TRBD2; J gene: TRBJ2-1; clone size: -; CDR3 DNA: TGTGCCAGCCTAGCGGGAGACTACAATGAGCAGTTCTTC; CDR3 protein: CASLAGDYNEQFF
V gene: TRBV30; D gene: -; J gene: TRBJ1-2; clone size: -; CDR3 DNA: TGTGCCTGGACAGACTTAGGCTATGGCTACACCTTC; CDR3 protein: CAWTDLGYGYTF
V gene: TRBV19; D gene: -; J gene: TRBJ2-1; clone size: -; CDR3 DNA: TGTGCCAGTAGTATAGATCTCGGGTTCCCCTACAATGAGCAGTTCTTC; CDR3 protein: CASSIDLGFPYNEQFF
V gene: TRBV7-3; D gene: TRBD2; J gene: TRBJ2-3; clone size: -; CDR3 DNA: TGTGCCAGCAGCTTATGGGGACTAGGCACAGATACGCAGTATTTT; CDR3 protein: CASSLWGLGTDTQYF
V gene: TRBV20-1; D gene: -; J gene: TRBJ1-5; clone size: -; CDR3 DNA: TGCCCCTTAGCTAACCAGCCCCAGCATTTT; CDR3 protein: CPLANQPQHF
V gene: TRBV7-2; D gene: -; J gene: TRBJ2-1; clone size: -; CDR3 DNA: TGTGCCAGCAGCTTCGACAGTTACAATGAGCAGTTCTTC; CDR3 protein: CASSFDSYNEQFF